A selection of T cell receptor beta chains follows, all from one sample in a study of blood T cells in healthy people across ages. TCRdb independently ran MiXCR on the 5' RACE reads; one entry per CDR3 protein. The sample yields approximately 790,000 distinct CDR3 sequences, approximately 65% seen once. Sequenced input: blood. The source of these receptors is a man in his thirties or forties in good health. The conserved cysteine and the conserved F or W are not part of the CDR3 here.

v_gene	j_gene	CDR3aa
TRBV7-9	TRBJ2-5	ASSSPGRKQY
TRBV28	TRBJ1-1	ASSSRGRVTTEAF
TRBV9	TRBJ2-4	ASSVAGDAYVKNIQY
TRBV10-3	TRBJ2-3	ATLGQEATDTQY
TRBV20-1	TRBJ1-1	SAPRVEGGTEAF
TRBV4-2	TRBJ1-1	ASSQGHAWDTEAF
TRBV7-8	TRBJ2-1	ASSGGGANYNEQF
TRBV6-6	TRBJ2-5	ASSLGENLGTQY
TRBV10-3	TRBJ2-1	AIKGTSDNEQF
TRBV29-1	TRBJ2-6	SVEETGAGANVLT
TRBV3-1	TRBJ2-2	ASSQAAPRAGELF
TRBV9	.	AGSVGGASQETQY
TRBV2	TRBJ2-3	ASSEGSGSTDTQY
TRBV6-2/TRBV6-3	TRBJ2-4	ASSYTTGGLAKNIQY
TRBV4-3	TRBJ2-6	ASSQDGGAGGANVLT
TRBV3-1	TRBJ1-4	ASSQPGKLF
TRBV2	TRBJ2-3	ASSETSASLTDTQY
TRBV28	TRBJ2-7	ASSWDREAYEQY
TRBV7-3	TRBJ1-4	ASSLGQALNEKLF
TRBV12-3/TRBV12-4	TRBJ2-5	ASSLAGGSETQY
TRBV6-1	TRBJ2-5	ASTDAPGPQETQY
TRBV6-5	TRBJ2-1	ASSYTSRNEQF
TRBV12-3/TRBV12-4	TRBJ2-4	ASSRTGGTKNIQY
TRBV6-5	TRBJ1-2	ASSYSTPDYGYT
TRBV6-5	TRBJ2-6	ASSPPTGSGANVLT
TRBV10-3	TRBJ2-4	AISEFESGQGDNIQY